The following is a T cell receptor (beta chain) sequence with its context. Profiling relied on immunoSEQ multiplex PCR, and the TCRdb table lists in-frame clones only, not all of them. The sample lists 40,000 to 55,000 clones, 70% to 90% occurring once. The data stem from a study of PD-L1 blockade in urothelial cancer. Study details: The patients' atezolizumab therapy, 1,200 mg intravenously every 3 weeks, started in the mid-2010s. Blood analyses occurred 3 weeks (second dose) and 6 weeks post treatment start.

Time point specified: peripheral blood 6 weeks after treatment start. Per-patient samples, pretreatment and on-treatment, numbered 1 to 8. This clonotype originated in a man aged 55 to 69 with urothelial cancer. The sample in question was PBMCs, obtained around atezolizumab (anti-PD-L1) treatment.

CDR3 in amino acids: CASRKTGYEQYF. The CDR3 nucleotides are TGTGCCAGCAGAAAGACAGGGTACGAGCAGTACTTC. This chain links TRBV28 with TRBJ2-7, with TRBD1 identical over 7 bases. Germline CDR1 MDHEN, CDR2 SYDVKM. V shed 6 bases, J shed 4 bases, and the junction held 3 bases outside the gene matches. The CDR3 is 12 amino acids.